Listed below are T cell receptor beta chains from one sample, sequenced in a study of blood T cell repertoires in COVID-19. TCRdb keeps only in-frame clones here, not all; method: immunoSEQ multiplex PCR. The sample has 100,000 to 120,000 clones; more than 70% are singletons. The material sequenced was peripheral blood. Every receptor here comes from a woman in her forties or fifties with acute or convalescent COVID-19. The CDR3 runs from the conserved cysteine through the conserved F or W. The order of the fields is J gene, CDR3 length, V gene, D gene, CDR3 protein, CDR3 DNA. The D gene is left open where the match is weak.

TRBJ2-5,12,TRBV18,.,CASQGGGETQYF,TGTGCCAGCCAGGGGGGCGGAGAGACCCAGTACTTC
TRBJ2-5,16,TRBV19,TRBD2,CASSTWLAGGGETQYF,TGTGCCAGTAGTACGTGGCTAGCGGGAGGTGGGGAGACCCAGTACTTC
TRBJ2-7,15,TRBV9,TRBD1,CASSVGQGPSYEQYF,TGTGCCAGCAGCGTAGGACAGGGGCCATCCTACGAGCAGTACTTC
TRBJ1-1,15,TRBV5-1,TRBD1,CASSLGGTGGEPAFF,TGCGCCAGCAGCTTGGGAGGGACAGGGGGTGAACCGGCTTTCTTT
TRBJ2-1,15,TRBV7-7,.,CASSLEQGGVNEQFF,TGTGCCAGCAGCTTAGAACAGGGAGGGGTCAATGAGCAGTTCTTC
TRBJ2-2,11,TRBV6-5,.,CASLETGELFF,TGTGCCTCACTGGAGACCGGGGAGCTGTTTTTT
TRBJ1-6,13,TRBV28,.,CASSLDRRGHLHF,TGTGCCAGCAGTTTAGACAGAAGAGGACACCTCCACTTT
TRBJ2-3,16,TRBV18,TRBD2,CASSPLGTTPTDTQYF,TGTGCCAGCTCACCACTCGGGACTACGCCCACAGATACGCAGTATTTT
TRBJ1-5,14,TRBV27,.,CASSLVSGSQPQHF,TGTGCCAGCAGTTTAGTGTCGGGGTCTCAGCCCCAGCATTTT
TRBJ2-1,16,TRBV6-1,TRBD1,CASSGGQGVSYNEQFF,TGTGCCAGCAGTGGCGGACAGGGGGTATCCTACAATGAGCAGTTCTTC
TRBJ2-2,14,TRBV10-1,TRBD1,CASNPGTGVGELFF,TGCGCCAGCAACCCCGGGACAGGGGTCGGGGAGCTGTTTTTT
TRBJ1-1,11,TRBV6-5,.,CASTQGGEAFF,TGTGCCAGCACCCAGGGAGGAGAAGCTTTCTTT
TRBJ2-5,12,TRBV24-1,TRBD1,CANDRGSQTQYF,TGTGCCAACGACAGGGGAAGTCAGACCCAGTACTTC
TRBJ1-4,11,TRBV28,.,CASRQNEKLFF,TGTGCCAGCAGACAGAATGAAAAACTGTTTTTT